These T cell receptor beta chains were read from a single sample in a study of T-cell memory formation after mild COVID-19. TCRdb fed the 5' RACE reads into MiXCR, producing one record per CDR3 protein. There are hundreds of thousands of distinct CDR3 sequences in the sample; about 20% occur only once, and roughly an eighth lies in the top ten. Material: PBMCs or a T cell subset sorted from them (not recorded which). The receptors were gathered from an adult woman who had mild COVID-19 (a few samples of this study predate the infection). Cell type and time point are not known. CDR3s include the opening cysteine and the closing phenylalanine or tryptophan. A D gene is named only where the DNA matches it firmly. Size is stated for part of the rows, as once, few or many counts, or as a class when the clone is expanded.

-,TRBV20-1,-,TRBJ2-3,TGCAGTGCTAGCAAGTGGGGGGCGTCGGGAGATACGCAGTATTTT,CSASKWGASGDTQYF
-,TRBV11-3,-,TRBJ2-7,TGTGCCAGCAGCCCGGGCGGAGACGAGCAGTACTTC,CASSPGGDEQYF
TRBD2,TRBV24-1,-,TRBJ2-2,TGTGCCACCAGTGACCAACCGGGACTAGCGGGGACCGGGGAGCTGTTTTTT,CATSDQPGLAGTGELFF
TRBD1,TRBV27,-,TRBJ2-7,TGTGCCAGCAGTTTTACAGGACAGGGGGCAACCTACGAGCAGTACTTC,CASSFTGQGATYEQYF
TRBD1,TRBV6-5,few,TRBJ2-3,TGTGCCAGCAGTCCCTCGGGACAGGGGTGGAAAGATACGCAGTATTTT,CASSPSGQGWKDTQYF
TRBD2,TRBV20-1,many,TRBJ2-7,TGCAGTGCTAGAGCACCCCGAACCCGGGACTACCGGGCGACGCCCTACGAGCAGTACTTC,CSARAPRTRDYRATPYEQYF
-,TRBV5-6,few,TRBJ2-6,TGTGCCAGCAGCCATTATCAGCAGGGATCGATTTCTGGGGCCAACGTCCTGACTTTC,CASSHYQQGSISGANVLTF
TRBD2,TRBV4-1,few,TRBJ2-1,TGCGCCAGCAGCCGCGGACTAGCGGGGCCTAATGAGCAGTTCTTC,CASSRGLAGPNEQFF
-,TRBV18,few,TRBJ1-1,TGTGCCAGCTCACCACGGCGGGATAACACTGAAGCTTTCTTT,CASSPRRDNTEAFF
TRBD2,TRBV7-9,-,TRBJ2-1,TGTGCCAGCAGCCCCCTCTGGGCTAGCGGGCCATCCAATGAGCAGTTCTTC,CASSPLWASGPSNEQFF
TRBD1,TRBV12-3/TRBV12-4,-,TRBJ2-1,TGTGCCAGCAGTTCCCTTTCTTGGTTAGACAGGGGGTTTCACAATGAGCAGTTCTTC,CASSSLSWLDRGFHNEQFF
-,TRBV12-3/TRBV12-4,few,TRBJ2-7,TGTGCCAGCAGTCCACGAATGACAGGTACACTGCAGTCCTACGAGCAGTACTTC,CASSPRMTGTLQSYEQYF
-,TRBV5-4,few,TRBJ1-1,TGTGCCAGCCTATATTTTGGGCAGTCGGCCGAAGCTTTCTTT,CASLYFGQSAEAFF
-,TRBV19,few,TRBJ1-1,TGTGCCAGTAGTATATCAGGAATGGTTACTGAAGCTTTCTTT,CASSISGMVTEAFF
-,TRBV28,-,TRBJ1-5,TGTGCCAGCAGTCACAATCAGCCCCAGCATTTT,CASSHNQPQHF
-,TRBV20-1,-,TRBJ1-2,TGCAGTGCTAGAGATCAGGAGAACTATGGCTACACCTTC,CSARDQENYGYTF
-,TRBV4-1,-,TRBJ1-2,TGCGCCAGCAGCCAAGATTGGCAGGTCTACTATGGCTACACCTTC,CASSQDWQVYYGYTF
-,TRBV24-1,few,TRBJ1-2,TGTGCCACCAGTGCTGGAGTACCTGACTATGGCTACACCTTC,CATSAGVPDYGYTF
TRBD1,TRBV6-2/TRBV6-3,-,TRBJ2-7,TGTGCCACAACTGTTCCGGGACAGGTTACCTACGAGCAGTACTTC,CATTVPGQVTYEQYF
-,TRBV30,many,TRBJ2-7,TGTGCCTGGATTGGTCAGGCCTCCTACGAGCAGTACTTC,CAWIGQASYEQYF
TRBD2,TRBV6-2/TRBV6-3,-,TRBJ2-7,TGTGCCAGCAACTCCCCGCCGGGACTAGCGGGACACGAGCAGTACTTC,CASNSPPGLAGHEQYF
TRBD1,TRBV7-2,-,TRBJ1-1,TGTGCCAGCAGCACTCAGGGGGCGGAAGCTTTCTTT,CASSTQGAEAFF
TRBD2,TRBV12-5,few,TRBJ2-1,TGTGCTAGTGGTTGGGGAAGCGGGGGTAAGGTTGAGCAGTTCTTC,CASGWGSGGKVEQFF
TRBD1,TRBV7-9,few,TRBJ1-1,TGTGCCAGCAGCTTCCCGGAGCTAGGACAGGAGAACACTGAAGCTTTCTTT,CASSFPELGQENTEAFF
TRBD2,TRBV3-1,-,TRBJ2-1,TGTGCCAGCAGCCGCTCTAGCGGGGGGGCAGCGGGAAATGAGCAGTTCTTC,CASSRSSGGAAGNEQFF
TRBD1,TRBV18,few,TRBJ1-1,TGTGCCAGCTCACCAGGGACAGGGAGGAGTGAAGCTTTCTTT,CASSPGTGRSEAFF
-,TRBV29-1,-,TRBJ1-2,TGCAGCGTTGAAACCAGGAAGGATGGCTACACCTTC,CSVETRKDGYTF
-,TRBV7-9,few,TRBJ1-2,TGTGCCAGCACCAAGGACCCCGGCGGTGGCTACACCTTC,CASTKDPGGGYTF
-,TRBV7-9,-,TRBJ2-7,TGTGCCAGCAGCCCTCGGACCCTCTACGAGCAGTACTTC,CASSPRTLYEQYF
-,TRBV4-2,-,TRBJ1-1,TGTGCCAGCAGCGCCCAATGGAGGGGGACTGAAGCTTTCTTT,CASSAQWRGTEAFF
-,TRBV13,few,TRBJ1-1,TGTGCCAGCAGCCCGTGGACAGTAACGAACACTGAAGCTTTCTTT,CASSPWTVTNTEAFF
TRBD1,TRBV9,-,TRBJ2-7,TGTGCCAGCAGCGTTAGGGACAGGGCGTCCTACGAGCAGTACTTC,CASSVRDRASYEQYF
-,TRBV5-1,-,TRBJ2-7,TGCGCCAGCAGTTTGCCTACCGACGGGGACGGACGTTTCTACGAGCAGTACTTC,CASSLPTDGDGRFYEQYF
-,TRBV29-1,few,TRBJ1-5,TGCAGCGTTGGGGGGGCTCGCAATCAGCCCCAGCATTTT,CSVGGARNQPQHF
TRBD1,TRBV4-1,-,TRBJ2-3,TGCGCCAGCAGCCAAGGGGTCAGGGGGCCGCGCACAGATACGCAGTATTTT,CASSQGVRGPRTDTQYF
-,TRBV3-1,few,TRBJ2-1,TGTGCCAGCAGCCCCCCCCACGGGGGAGTAGGGTACAATGAGCAGTTCTTC,CASSPPHGGVGYNEQFF
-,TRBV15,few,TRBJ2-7,TGTGCCACCAGCCAAGGCGAGAAGGGACTCTACGAGCAGTACTTC,CATSQGEKGLYEQYF
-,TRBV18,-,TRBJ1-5,TGTGCCAGCTCCCCACCGGGGGGCGAGGGCAATCAGCCCCAGCATTTT,CASSPPGGEGNQPQHF
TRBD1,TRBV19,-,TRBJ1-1,TGTGCCACGAGGGACAGCTACACTGAAGCTTTCTTT,CATRDSYTEAFF
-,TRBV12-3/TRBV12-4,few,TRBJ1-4,TGTGCCAGCAGTTTTTTGTCCGCGGGTGAAAAACTGTTTTTT,CASSFLSAGEKLFF
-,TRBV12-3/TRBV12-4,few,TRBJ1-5,TGTGCCAGCAGTTTGTGGCAGGTTAGCAATCAGCCCCAGCATTTT,CASSLWQVSNQPQHF
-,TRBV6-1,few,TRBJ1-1,TGTGCCAGCACCAGACAGGTGGGGAACACTGAAGCTTTCTTT,CASTRQVGNTEAFF
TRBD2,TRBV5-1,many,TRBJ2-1,TGCGCCAGCAGCCCGCTAGCGGGAGTCTACAATGAGCAGTTCTTC,CASSPLAGVYNEQFF
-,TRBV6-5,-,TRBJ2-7,TGTGCCAGCAGTTCACAGGGTCCCGAGCAGTACTTC,CASSSQGPEQYF
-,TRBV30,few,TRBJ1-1,TGTGCCTGGAGTGTCGGGACTGAAGCTTTCTTT,CAWSVGTEAFF
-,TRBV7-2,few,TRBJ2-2,TGTGCCAGCAGCCCCATTGGGGGTTTCGCCGGGGAGCTGTTTTTT,CASSPIGGFAGELFF
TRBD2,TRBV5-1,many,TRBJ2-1,TGCGCCAGCAGCTTGGATAGCGGGACTTACAATGAGCAGTTCTTC,CASSLDSGTYNEQFF
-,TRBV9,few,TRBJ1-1,TGTGCCAGCAGCCACAGGGAAGGGACTGAAGCTTTCTTT,CASSHREGTEAFF
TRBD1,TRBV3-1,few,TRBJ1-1,TGTGCCACCCAGGGGGGGGTGCAAGCTTTCTTT,CATQGGVQAFF
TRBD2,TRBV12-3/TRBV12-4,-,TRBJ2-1,TGTGCCAGCAGTGCCGGGGGGGTCCCAGAGCAGTTCTTC,CASSAGGVPEQFF
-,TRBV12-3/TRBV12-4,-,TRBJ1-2,TGTGCAGGGGGGCGCCGTGACTATGGCTACACCTTC,CAGGRRDYGYTF